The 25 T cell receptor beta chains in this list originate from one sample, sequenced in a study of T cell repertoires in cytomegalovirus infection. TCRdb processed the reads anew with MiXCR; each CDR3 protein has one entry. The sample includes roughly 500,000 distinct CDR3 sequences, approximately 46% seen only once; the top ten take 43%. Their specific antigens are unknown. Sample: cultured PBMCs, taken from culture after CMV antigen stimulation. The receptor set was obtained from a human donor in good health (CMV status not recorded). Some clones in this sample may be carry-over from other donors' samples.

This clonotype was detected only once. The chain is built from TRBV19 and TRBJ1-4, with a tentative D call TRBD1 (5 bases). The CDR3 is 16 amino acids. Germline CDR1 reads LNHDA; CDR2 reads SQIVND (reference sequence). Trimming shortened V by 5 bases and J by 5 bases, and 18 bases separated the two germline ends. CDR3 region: CASSPPWDEQNEKLFF. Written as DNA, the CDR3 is TGTGCCAGTAGTCCGCCCTGGGACGAGCAGAATGAAAAACTGTTTTTT.

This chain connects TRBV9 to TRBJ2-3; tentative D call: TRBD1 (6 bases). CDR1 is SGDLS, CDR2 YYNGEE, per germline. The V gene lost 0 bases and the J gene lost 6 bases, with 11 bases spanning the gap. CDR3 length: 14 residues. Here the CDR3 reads CASSVDGQRDTQYF. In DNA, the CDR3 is TGTGCCAGCAGCGTAGATGGACAGAGGGATACGCAGTATTTT.

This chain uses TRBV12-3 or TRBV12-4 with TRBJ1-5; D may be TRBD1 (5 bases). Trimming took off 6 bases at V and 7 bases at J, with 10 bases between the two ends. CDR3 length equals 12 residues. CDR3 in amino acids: CASRRSGQPQHF. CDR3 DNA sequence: TGTGCCAGCAGACGGTCAGGGCAGCCCCAGCATTTT.

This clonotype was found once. CDR3 amino acids: CSAGPTGGGEETQYF. Written as DNA, the CDR3 is TGCAGTGCTGGCCCCACTGGGGGGGGTGAGGAGACCCAGTACTTC. V is TRBV20-1 and J is TRBJ2-5; 7 nucleotides line up with TRBD2. This CDR3 region has 15 residues. With 5 bases clipped from V and 5 bases from J, the junction kept 14 bases outside the gene matches. Germline V gives CDR1 DFQATT, CDR2 SNEGSKA (reference sequence).

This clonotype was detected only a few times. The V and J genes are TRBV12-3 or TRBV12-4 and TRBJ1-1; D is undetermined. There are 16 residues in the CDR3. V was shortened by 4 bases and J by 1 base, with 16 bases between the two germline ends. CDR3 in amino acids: CASSSFPTPGNTEAFF. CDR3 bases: TGTGCCAGCAGTTCCTTCCCAACCCCCGGGAACACTGAAGCTTTCTTT.

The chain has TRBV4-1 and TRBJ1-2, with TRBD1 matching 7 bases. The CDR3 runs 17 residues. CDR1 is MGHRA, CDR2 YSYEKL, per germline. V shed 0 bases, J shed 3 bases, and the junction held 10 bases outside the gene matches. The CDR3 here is CASSQDLVKGADYGYTF. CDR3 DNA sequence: TGCGCCAGCAGCCAAGATCTCGTGAAGGGGGCTGACTATGGCTACACCTTC.

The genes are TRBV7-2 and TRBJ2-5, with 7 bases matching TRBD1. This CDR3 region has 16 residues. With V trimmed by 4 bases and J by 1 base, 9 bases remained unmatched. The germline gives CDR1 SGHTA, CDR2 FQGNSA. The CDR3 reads CASSYRSGTAQETQYF. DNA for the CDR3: TGTGCCAGCAGCTACAGATCCGGGACAGCCCAAGAGACCCAGTACTTC.

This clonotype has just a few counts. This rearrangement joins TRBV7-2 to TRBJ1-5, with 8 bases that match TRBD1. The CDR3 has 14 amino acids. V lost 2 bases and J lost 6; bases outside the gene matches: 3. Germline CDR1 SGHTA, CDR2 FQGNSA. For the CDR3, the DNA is TGTGCCAGCAGCTTACAGGACAGGGTTCAGCCCCAGCATTTT. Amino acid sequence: CASSLQDRVQPQHF.

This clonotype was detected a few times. This CDR3 is CASSRRTGNQPQHF. CDR3 DNA: TGTGCCAGCAGCCGCAGAACAGGCAATCAGCCCCAGCATTTT. The chain joins TRBV6-2 or TRBV6-3 to TRBJ1-5; D is ambiguous. The length of the CDR3 is 14 residues. Trimming stripped 6 bases from V and 2 bases from J, with 11 bases between. CDR1 is MNHEY and CDR2 is SVGEGT in the germline V gene.

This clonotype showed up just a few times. The CDR3 is CASSGWVNATGFGYTF. The DNA for the CDR3 is TGTGCCAGCAGCGGGTGGGTTAATGCGACAGGGTTTGGCTACACCTTC. The chain uses TRBV7-2 and TRBJ1-2; the match to TRBD1 covers 7 bases. Germline V gives CDR1 SGHTA, CDR2 FQGNSA. The CDR3 extends over 16 amino acids. V was pared by 5 bases and J by 7 bases, with 16 bases of the junction left unmatched.

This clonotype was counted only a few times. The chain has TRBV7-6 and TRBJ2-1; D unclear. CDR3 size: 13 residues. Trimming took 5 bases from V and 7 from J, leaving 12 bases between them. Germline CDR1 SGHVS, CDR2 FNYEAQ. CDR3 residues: CASSHPTSNEQFF. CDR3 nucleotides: TGTGCCAGCAGCCACCCGACCAGTAATGAGCAGTTCTTC.

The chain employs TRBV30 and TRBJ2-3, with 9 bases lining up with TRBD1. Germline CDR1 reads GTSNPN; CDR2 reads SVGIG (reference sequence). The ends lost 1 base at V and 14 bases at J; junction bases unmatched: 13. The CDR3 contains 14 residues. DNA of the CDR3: TGTGCCTGGAGTGCAGGGACAGGGCCCCTGGGTCTGTATTTT. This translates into CAWSAGTGPLGLYF.

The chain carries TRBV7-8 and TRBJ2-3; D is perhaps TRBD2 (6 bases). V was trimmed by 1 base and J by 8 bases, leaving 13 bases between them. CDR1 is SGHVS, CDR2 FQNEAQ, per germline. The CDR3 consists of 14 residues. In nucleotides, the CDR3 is TGTGCCAGCAGCTTAGGCGGGAACTACGCTACGCAGTATTTT. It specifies CASSLGGNYATQYF.

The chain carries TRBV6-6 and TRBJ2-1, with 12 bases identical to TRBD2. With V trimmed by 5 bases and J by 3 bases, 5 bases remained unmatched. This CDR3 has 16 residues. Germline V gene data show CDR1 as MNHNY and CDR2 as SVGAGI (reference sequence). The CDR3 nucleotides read TGTGCCAGCAGTCACGGACTAGCGGGGCTCTACAATGAGCAGTTCTTC. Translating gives CASSHGLAGLYNEQFF.

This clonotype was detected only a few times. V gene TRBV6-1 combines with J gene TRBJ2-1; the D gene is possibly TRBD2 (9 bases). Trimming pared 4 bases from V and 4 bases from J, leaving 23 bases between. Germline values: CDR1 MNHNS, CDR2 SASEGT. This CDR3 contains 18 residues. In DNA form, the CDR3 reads TGTGCCAGCAGTGCATCCCGGACAGGGACTAGCAATTACAATGAGCAGTTCTTC. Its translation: CASSASRTGTSNYNEQFF.

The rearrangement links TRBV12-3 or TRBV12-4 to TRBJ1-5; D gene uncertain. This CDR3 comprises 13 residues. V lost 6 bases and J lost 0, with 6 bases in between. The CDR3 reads CASRLHSNQPQHF. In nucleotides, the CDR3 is TGTGCCAGCAGACTGCATAGCAATCAGCCCCAGCATTTT.

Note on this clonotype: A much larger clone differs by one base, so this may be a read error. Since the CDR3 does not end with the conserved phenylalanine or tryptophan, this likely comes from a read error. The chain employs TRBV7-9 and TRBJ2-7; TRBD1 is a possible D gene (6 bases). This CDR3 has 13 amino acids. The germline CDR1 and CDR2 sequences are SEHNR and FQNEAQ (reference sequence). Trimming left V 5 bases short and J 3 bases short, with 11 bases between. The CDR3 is CASSLGQIYEQYI. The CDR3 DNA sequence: TGTGCCAGCAGCCTTGGACAGATCTACGAGCAGTACATC.

The CDR3, as DNA: TGTGCCATCAGGGTGAATGAGCAGTTCTTC. Translation: CAIRVNEQFF. The chain combines TRBV10-3 with TRBJ2-1; D not resolved. Germline CDR1 is ENHRY and CDR2 is SYGVKD. The V end lost 6 bases, the J end lost 7 bases, and 4 bases lay between the germline ends. This CDR3 has 10 residues.

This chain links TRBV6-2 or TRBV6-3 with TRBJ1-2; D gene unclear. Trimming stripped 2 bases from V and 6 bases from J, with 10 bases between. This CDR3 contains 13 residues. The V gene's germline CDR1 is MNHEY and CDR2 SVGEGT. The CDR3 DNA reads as TGTGCCAGCAGTTACGTCGCAGGAAATGGCTACACCTTC. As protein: CASSYVAGNGYTF.

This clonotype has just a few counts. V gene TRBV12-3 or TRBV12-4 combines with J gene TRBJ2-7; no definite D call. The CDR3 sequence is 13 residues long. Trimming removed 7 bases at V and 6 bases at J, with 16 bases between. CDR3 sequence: CASTLFPQSEQYF. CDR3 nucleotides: TGTGCCAGCACCCTCTTCCCCCAGAGCGAGCAGTACTTC.

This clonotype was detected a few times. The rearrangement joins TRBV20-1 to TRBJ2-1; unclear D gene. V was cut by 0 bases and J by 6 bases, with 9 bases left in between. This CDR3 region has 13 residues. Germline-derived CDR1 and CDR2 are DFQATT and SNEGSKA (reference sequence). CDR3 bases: TGCAGTGCTAGAGATCCACACACCAATGAGCAGTTCTTC. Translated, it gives CSARDPHTNEQFF.

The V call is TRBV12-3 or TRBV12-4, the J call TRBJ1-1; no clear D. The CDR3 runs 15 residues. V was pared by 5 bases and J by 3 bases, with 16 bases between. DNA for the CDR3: TGTGCCAGCAGTCCCCCCGGGCGGACTGACACTGAAGCTTTCTTT. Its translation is CASSPPGRTDTEAFF.

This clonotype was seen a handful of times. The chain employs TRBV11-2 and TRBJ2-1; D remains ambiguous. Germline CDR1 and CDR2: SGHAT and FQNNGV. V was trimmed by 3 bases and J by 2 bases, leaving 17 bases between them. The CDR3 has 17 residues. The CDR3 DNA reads TGTGCCAGCAGCTTGAGTGTGTGGGGAACTACCTACAATGAGCAGTTCTTC. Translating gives CASSLSVWGTTYNEQFF.

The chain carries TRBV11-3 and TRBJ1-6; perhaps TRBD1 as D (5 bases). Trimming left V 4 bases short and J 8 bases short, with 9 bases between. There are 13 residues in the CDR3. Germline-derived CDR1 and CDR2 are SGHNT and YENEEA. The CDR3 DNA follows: TGTGCCAGCAGCTACCGGGGCGATTCACCCCTCCACTTT. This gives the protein CASSYRGDSPLHF.

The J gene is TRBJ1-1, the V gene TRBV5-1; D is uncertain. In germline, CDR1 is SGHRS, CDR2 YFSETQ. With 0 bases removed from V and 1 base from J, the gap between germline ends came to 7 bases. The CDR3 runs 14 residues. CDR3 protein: CASSLGAPNTEAFF. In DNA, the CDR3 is TGCGCCAGCAGCTTGGGGGCGCCGAACACTGAAGCTTTCTTT.